This TCR beta chain comes out of a study of T cells in Graves' hyperthyroidism and ophthalmopathy. The germline CDR1 and CDR2 sequences are SGHNT and YYREEE (reference sequence). Trimming shortened V by 1 base and J by 5 bases, and 9 bases separated the two germline ends. The length of the CDR3 is 13 residues. Used for diagnoses were clinical symptoms, serum thyroxine and TRAb, thyroid ultrasound and orbital computed tomography. Cells are PBMCs isolated from approximately 9.2 ml of fresh blood. The study, taken as a whole, reports: Model output signaled ophthalmopathy a median approximately 6 months ahead of onset. Among thyroid clonotypes expanded above 0.001, most also appeared in blood.

Researchers took RNA transcripts and amplified the TCR beta CDR3 regions from them. A first-round RT-PCR of the TCR CDR3 used the HTBI primer set. TCRdb reprocessed the multiplex PCR reads with MiXCR, giving one entry per CDR3 protein. The table includes about 400,000 distinct CDR3 sequences, more than 12% detected once. The table lists this clonotype with a few counts. What it binds is not known. The V call is TRBV5-4, the J call TRBJ2-5; D gene uncertain. The clonotype originates from a woman in her twenties or thirties with Graves' hyperthyroidism. Sequenced material: blood. CDR3 sequence: CASSLIGSETQYF. CDR3 nucleotide sequence: TGTGCCAGCAGCTTGATAGGATCGGAGACCCAGTACTTC.